This T cell receptor beta chain was obtained from a study of blood T cell repertoires in COVID-19. This CDR3 region has 14 residues. V lost 0 bases to trimming and J lost 4 bases, with 8 bases between them. CDR1 and CDR2 from the germline V gene are LGHDT and YNNKEL (reference sequence). Some clones are missing from TCRdb's copy, which holds only in-frame ones; the method was immunoSEQ multiplex PCR. The sample consists of about 410,000 clones, about nine tenths of them appearing once. The rearrangement uses TRBV3-1 (or the pseudogene TRBV3-2) and TRBJ2-3; a weak D match, TRBD2 (5 bases). Material for sequencing was PBMCs or T cells enriched from blood (not recorded which). This receptor was identified in a man aged 18 to 29 who had recovered from COVID-19. The CDR3 loop is CASSQDLRADTQYF. The DNA of the CDR3 is TGTGCCAGCAGCCAAGATTTGCGGGCAGATACGCAGTATTTT.